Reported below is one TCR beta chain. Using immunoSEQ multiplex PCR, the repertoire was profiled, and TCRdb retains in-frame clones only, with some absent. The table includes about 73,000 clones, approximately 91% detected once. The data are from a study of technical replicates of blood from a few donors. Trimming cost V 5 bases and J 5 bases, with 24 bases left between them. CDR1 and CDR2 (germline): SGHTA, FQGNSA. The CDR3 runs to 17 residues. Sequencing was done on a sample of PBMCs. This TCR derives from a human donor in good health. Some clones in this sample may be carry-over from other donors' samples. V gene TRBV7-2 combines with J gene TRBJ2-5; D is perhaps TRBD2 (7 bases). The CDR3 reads CASSRTWGGGIGETQYF. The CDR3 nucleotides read TGTGCCAGCAGCCGGACCTGGGGGGGCGGCATAGGGGAGACCCAGTACTTC.